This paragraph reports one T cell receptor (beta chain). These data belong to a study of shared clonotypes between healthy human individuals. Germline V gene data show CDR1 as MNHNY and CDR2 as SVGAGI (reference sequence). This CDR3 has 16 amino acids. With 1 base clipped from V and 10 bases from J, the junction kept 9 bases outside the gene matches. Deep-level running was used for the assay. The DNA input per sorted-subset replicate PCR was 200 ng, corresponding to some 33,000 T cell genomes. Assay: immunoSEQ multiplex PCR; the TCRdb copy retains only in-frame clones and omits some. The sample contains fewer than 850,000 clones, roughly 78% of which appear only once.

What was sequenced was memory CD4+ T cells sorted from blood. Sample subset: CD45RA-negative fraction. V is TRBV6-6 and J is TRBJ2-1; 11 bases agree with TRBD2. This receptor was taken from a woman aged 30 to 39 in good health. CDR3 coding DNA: TGTGCCAGCAGTTACTTACTAGCGGGAGTTGGAGGAGAGCAGTTCTTC. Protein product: CASSYLLAGVGGEQFF.